These 20 T cell receptor beta chains were sequenced from one sample in a study of cytomegalovirus exposure and HLA in healthy donors. Data came from immunoSEQ multiplex PCR; TCRdb stores just in-frame clones and leaves some out. The data hold fewer than 150,000 clones, with approximately 85% observed a single time. Input material: PBMCs. Receptors were obtained from a man aged 18 to 29 in good health and CMV-seronegative.

The rearrangement links TRBV6-1 to TRBJ2-7; 10 bases agree with TRBD2. The CDR3 loop spans 15 amino acids. The V gene's germline CDR1 is MNHNS and CDR2 SASEGT. Trimming removed 1 base from V and 0 bases from J; junction bases left unmatched: 0. CDR3 protein: CASSEVAGGSYEQYF. The CDR3 DNA reads as TGTGCCAGCAGTGAAGTAGCGGGAGGCTCCTACGAGCAGTACTTC.

Here the CDR3 reads CASSFRQGDGYTF. CDR3 nucleotides: TGTGCCAGCAGTTTCAGACAGGGGGATGGCTACACCTTC. This chain uses TRBV27 with TRBJ1-2; TRBD1 aligns across 9 bases. Looked up from germline, CDR1 is MNHEY and CDR2 is SMNVEV (reference sequence). The CDR3 consists of 13 residues. After removal of 3 bases from V and 6 bases from J, the junction contained 2 bases not matched to a gene.

The chain carries TRBV5-1 and TRBJ2-5, with D perhaps TRBD1 (8 bases). Trimming removed 2 bases at V and 2 bases at J, with 13 bases between. The CDR3 is made up of 15 amino acids. CDR1 and CDR2 from the germline V gene are SGHRS and YFSETQ. CDR3 in DNA: TGCGCCAGCAGCTTTGAACAGGGGGGGCAAGAGACCCAGTACTTC. Its protein is CASSFEQGGQETQYF.

DNA of the CDR3: TGTGCCAGCAGGGGGGGGCTTGAGCAGTACTTC. It is translated as CASRGGLEQYF. V and J are TRBV6-1 and TRBJ2-7, with a weak D call TRBD2 (7 bases). Germline CDR1 reads MNHNS; CDR2 reads SASEGT. CDR3 length: 11 amino acids. Trimming took off 6 bases at V and 7 bases at J, with 10 bases between the two ends.

This chain uses TRBV19 with TRBJ2-7; 8 bases map to TRBD2. The length of the CDR3 is 13 residues. CDR1 and CDR2 from the germline V gene are LNHDA and SQIVND (reference sequence). The ends lost 6 bases at V and 4 bases at J; junction bases unmatched: 5. This CDR3 is CASSLKREYEQYF. CDR3 bases: TGTGCCAGTAGCCTAAAGCGGGAGTACGAGCAGTACTTC.

This chain joins TRBV11-2 and TRBJ1-2, with 9 bases fitting TRBD1. Looked up from germline, CDR1 is SGHAT and CDR2 is FQNNGV. After removal of 2 bases from V and 3 bases from J, the junction contained 7 bases not matched to a gene. The CDR3 consists of 16 residues. In nucleotides, the CDR3 is TGTGCCAGCAGCTTAAACAGGGACAGGGCTTACTATGGCTACACCTTC. Its translation is CASSLNRDRAYYGYTF.

CDR3 DNA sequence: TGTGCCAGTAGTAGGGACAGGGAGATCCCCCACGGCTACACCTTC. It yields the protein CASSRDREIPHGYTF. The chain has TRBV19 and TRBJ1-2; 9 nucleotides align to TRBD1. After removal of 4 bases from V and 8 bases from J, the junction contained 11 bases not matched to a gene. Germline values: CDR1 LNHDA, CDR2 SQIVND (reference sequence). This CDR3 contains 15 residues. Full variable domain (missing parts from reference TRBV19 and TRBJ1-2): DGGITQSPKYLFRKEGQNVTLSCEQNLNHDAMYWYRQDPGQGLRLIYYSQIVNDFQKGDIAEGYSVSREKKESFPLTVTSAQKNPTAFYLCASSRDREIPHGYTFGSGTRLTVV.

This clone occurred a few times. The J gene is TRBJ1-6, the V gene TRBV5-1; TRBD1 agrees at 9 bases. This CDR3 contains 16 residues. The V and J ends lost 4 bases and 8 bases, in that order; junction bases with no gene match: 10. Looked up from germline, CDR1 is SGHRS and CDR2 is YFSETQ. CDR3 protein: CASSMTGGGVDSPLHF. The CDR3 DNA reads TGCGCCAGCAGCATGACAGGGGGTGGAGTGGATTCACCCCTCCACTTT.

The genes are TRBV5-6 and TRBJ1-1; D is ambiguous. Trimming removed 4 bases from V and 4 bases from J, with 14 bases in between. The CDR3 length is 14 residues. Germline loops: CDR1 SGHDT, CDR2 YYEEEE. CDR3: CASSRPGVSTEAFF. The CDR3 DNA is TGTGCCAGCAGCAGGCCCGGGGTGAGCACTGAAGCTTTCTTT. Together with reference TRBV5-6 and TRBJ1-1, the CDR3 gives the full variable domain: DAGVTQSPTHLIKTRGQQVTLRCSPKSGHDTVSWYQQALGQGPQFIFQYYEEEERQRGNFPDRFSGHQFPNYSSELNVNALLLGDSALYLCASSRPGVSTEAFFGQGTRLTVV.

V gene TRBV30 combines with J gene TRBJ1-2; tentative D call: TRBD1 (6 bases). Trimming left V 0 bases short and J 8 bases short, with 22 bases between. The CDR3 spans 16 residues. The V gene's germline CDR1 is GTSNPN and CDR2 SVGIG (reference sequence). CDR3 bases: TGTGCCTGGAGTGTTTTGGGGGGGCGCAGGGTAGACGGCTACACCTTC. It translates to CAWSVLGGRRVDGYTF.

The genes are TRBV4-2 and TRBJ1-1; D uncertain. Germline CDR1 and CDR2: LGHNA and YNFKEQ. V lost 0 bases, J lost 0 bases, and 8 bases lay in between. This CDR3 region has 15 residues. The CDR3 sequence is CASSQELLMNTEAFF. The DNA of the CDR3 is TGTGCCAGCAGCCAAGAGTTACTCATGAACACTGAAGCTTTCTTT.

This rearrangement joins TRBV30 to TRBJ1-3; D is perhaps TRBD1 (5 bases). CDR1 and CDR2 (germline): GTSNPN, SVGIG (reference sequence). V was shortened by 5 bases and J by 0 bases, with 11 bases between the two germline ends. The CDR3 has 14 amino acids. CDR3 nucleotide sequence: TGTGCCTGGTCTCAGGGTGCCTCTGGAAACACCATATATTTT. Translated, it gives CAWSQGASGNTIYF.

The chain has TRBV19 and TRBJ2-5, with D possibly TRBD2 on 5 matching bases. Trimming pared 6 bases from V and 5 bases from J, leaving 16 bases between. Germline V gene data show CDR1 as LNHDA and CDR2 as SQIVND (reference sequence). The CDR3 totals 14 residues. The CDR3 nucleotides are TGTGCCAGTAGACCCCCGGGAAGGGCCGAGACCCAGTACTTC. As protein: CASRPPGRAETQYF.

The chain has TRBV19 and TRBJ2-2; 11 positions match TRBD2. From germline, CDR1 is LNHDA and CDR2 SQIVND (reference sequence). V gave up 7 bases and J gave up 3 bases; unmatched junction bases: 7. CDR3 length: 16 amino acids. This CDR3 reads CASTSSGRAHTGELFF. CDR3 DNA sequence: TGTGCCAGTACGAGTAGCGGGAGGGCCCACACCGGGGAGCTGTTTTTT.

This sequence joins TRBV7-2 and TRBJ1-5; TRBD1 might be the D (5 bases). In germline, CDR1 is SGHTA, CDR2 FQGNSA. This CDR3 has 14 residues. Trimming took off 5 bases at V and 2 bases at J, with 10 bases between the two ends. CDR3: CASSLSGGNQPQHF. DNA of the CDR3: TGTGCCAGCAGCCTTTCGGGGGGCAATCAGCCCCAGCATTTT. The whole variable domain, filled in from reference TRBV7-2 and TRBJ1-5, reads GAGVSQSPSNKVTEKGKDVELRCDPISGHTALYWYRQSLGQGLEFLIYFQGNSAPDKSGLPSDRFSAERTGGSVSTLTIQRTQQEDSAVYLCASSLSGGNQPQHFGDGTRLSIL.

The chain couples TRBV6-5 to TRBJ1-2; 8 nucleotides align to TRBD1. V lost 8 bases, J lost 0 bases, and 8 bases stayed unmatched. This CDR3 spans 15 amino acids. Germline-derived CDR1 and CDR2 are MNHEY and SVGAGI. The CDR3 nucleotides are TGTGCCAGCGCGGGACAGGAACCTTCTAACTATGGCTACACCTTC. It codes for CASAGQEPSNYGYTF.

The rearrangement uses TRBV5-4 and TRBJ2-5; tentative D call: TRBD1 (5 bases). The CDR3 is 15 residues long. Trimming took off 0 bases at V and 5 bases at J, with 14 bases between the two ends. CDR1 is SGHNT and CDR2 is YYREEE in the germline V gene (reference sequence). The chain's CDR3 is CASSLGQGLLETQYF. The CDR3 DNA sequence: TGTGCCAGCAGCTTGGGGCAGGGATTGTTGGAGACCCAGTACTTC.

The V call is TRBV6-6, the J call TRBJ1-2; a possible D gene is TRBD1 (5 bases). The germline V gene encodes CDR1 MNHNY and CDR2 SVGAGI (reference sequence). The CDR3 sequence is 15 residues long. Trimming left V 2 bases short and J 8 bases short, with 18 bases between. The CDR3 DNA is TGTGCCAGCAGTTACGGGGGGGACCGCCTGTACGGCTACACCTTC. This codes for CASSYGGDRLYGYTF.

J is TRBJ1-6 and V is TRBV7-9, with 9 bases aligning to TRBD1. CDR3 length: 17 residues. Germline V gives CDR1 SEHNR, CDR2 FQNEAQ (reference sequence). Germline trimming cut 4 bases from V and 3 bases from J; bases unmatched to any gene: 7. CDR3 residues: CASSYRDREGYNSPLHF. CDR3 DNA sequence: TGTGCCAGCAGCTACCGGGACAGGGAGGGCTATAATTCACCCCTCCACTTT.

This clone appeared once. J is TRBJ2-7 and V is TRBV5-5; D is perhaps TRBD1 (6 bases). CDR3 length: 14 amino acids. Germline assignment: CDR1 SGHKS and CDR2 YYEKEE (reference sequence). Trimming took off 2 bases at V and 3 bases at J, with 12 bases between the two ends. The CDR3 loop reads CASSLPGDLYEQYF. DNA of the CDR3: TGTGCCAGCAGCTTACCAGGGGACCTCTACGAGCAGTACTTC.